This T cell receptor beta chain was recorded in a study of human T cells and chemical hapten exposure. Study findings and constraints: Having alopecia, the donors may differ immunologically from healthy people.

The time point was: patch test 1, 2 weeks after DPC sensitization. Treatment reported: therapeutic diphenylcyclopropenone sensitization with weekly scalp DPC. The authors' total RNA extraction used unfractionated whole blood. Researchers sampled blood before each patch test went on. V was pared by 3 bases and J by 7 bases, with 13 bases between. The CDR3 consists of 14 residues. Germline V gives CDR1 LNHDA, CDR2 SQIVND (reference sequence). TCRdb reprocessed the RACE reads via MiXCR and lists one record per CDR3 protein. This sample has 40,000 to 65,000 distinct CDR3 sequences, with 9.5% to 12% found just once. This clonotype is medium-sized in the sample. Its matching antigen is unknown.

This chain joins TRBV19 and TRBJ1-5, with D possibly matching TRBD1 (5 bases). This sequence was found in a woman in her thirties or forties with alopecia areata. Some clones in this sample may be carry-over from other donors' samples. The sequenced sample was whole blood, obtained in connection with sensitization to the hapten diphenylcyclopropenone (DPC). The CDR3: CASSMQLWGQPQHF. CDR3 sequence (DNA): TGTGCCAGTAGTATGCAGCTCTGGGGGCAGCCCCAGCATTTT.